Shown below are 2 T cell receptor beta chains from a single sample sequenced in a study of shared clonotypes between healthy human individuals. The assay was immunoSEQ multiplex PCR, and TCRdb's table has in-frame clones only and misses some. The repertoire holds some 500,000 clones, roughly 95% seen once, with roughly 0.06% in the top ten. The sample consisted of naive CD4+ T cells sorted from blood. Indicated subset: CD45RA+ positively selected. Receptor source: a woman in her twenties or thirties in good health.

The chain links TRBV2 to TRBJ2-1, with a tentative D call TRBD2 (6 bases). The V gene's germline CDR1 is SNHLY and CDR2 FYNNEI. There are 17 residues in the CDR3. The V gene lost 5 bases and the J gene lost 10 bases, with 27 bases spanning the gap. DNA of the CDR3: TGTGCCAGCAGTCCTATGGGCTGGCAGGTCCGGGGGTCGGAGCAGTTCTTC. Residues: CASSPMGWQVRGSEQFF.

This clone has a single count. This chain links TRBV27 with TRBJ1-2; weak D call: TRBD1 (6 bases). V lost 6 bases to trimming and J lost 0 bases, with 14 bases between them. From germline, CDR1 is MNHEY and CDR2 SMNVEV (reference sequence). The CDR3 is 15 amino acids. CDR3 bases: TGTGCCAGCAGATACAGGGACGGTACTAACTATGGCTACACCTTC. Protein: CASRYRDGTNYGYTF.